Following are 2 T cell receptor beta chains from one sample sequenced in a study of cytomegalovirus exposure and HLA in healthy donors. PCR used 60 Vbeta primers and 13 Jbeta primers. Method: immunoSEQ multiplex PCR; TCRdb's copy keeps in-frame clones and lacks some. The repertoire holds about 160,000 clones, with less than 80% as singletons. Sequenced material: PBMCs. These TCRs come from a man aged 35 to 55 in good health and CMV-seronegative.

A few counts support this clone. The J gene is TRBJ1-1, the V gene TRBV9; D is possibly TRBD1 (5 bases). Trimming removed 0 bases at V and 8 bases at J, with 17 bases between. Looked up from germline, CDR1 is SGDLS and CDR2 is YYNGEE. CDR3 length: 15 amino acids. The CDR3 nucleotides are TGTGCCAGCAGCGTAGGTGGGGCCCCGCTCGGGGAAGCTTTCTTT. Translating gives CASSVGGAPLGEAFF.

The rearrangement uses TRBV13 and TRBJ2-3, with 13 bases that match TRBD2. The CDR3 runs 17 residues. Germline V gene data show CDR1 as PRHDT and CDR2 as FYEKMQ (reference sequence). Trimming removed 5 bases from V and 4 bases from J; junction bases left unmatched: 9. CDR3 in amino acids: CASSPGLAGVYADTQYF. The CDR3 bases are TGTGCCAGCAGCCCCGGACTAGCGGGAGTGTATGCAGATACGCAGTATTTT.